These 26 T cell receptor beta chains came from one sample sequenced in a study of regulatory T cells in long-lasting Graves disease. Arm-PCR of CDR3 regions and iRepertoire HTBI primers were the basis on which TCR beta libraries were built. MiXCR, applied by TCRdb to the multiplex PCR reads, yields one record per CDR3 protein. In the table there are 500,000 or so distinct CDR3 sequences, 13% to 15% of which are singletons. Time point of the sample: newly diagnosed GD, antithyroid drugs for less than 3 months. With RNA extracted from PBMCs as input, the TCR library was made. These data were also filed under a second study, of T cells in Graves' hyperthyroidism and ophthalmopathy.

The sample in question was peripheral blood mononuclear cells (PBMCs), obtained at new diagnosis, from a patient treated with antithyroid drugs. Receptors were obtained from a woman between 45 and 60 years old with Graves disease.

Remarks on this clonotype: Since a much larger clone is just one base distant, this may be a read error. This chain joins TRBV6-2 or TRBV6-3 and TRBJ2-7, with D maybe TRBD1 (6 bases). The V and J ends lost 1 base and 2 bases respectively, with 18 bases between them. The CDR3 is 17 amino acids. Germline V lookup: CDR1 MNHEY, CDR2 SVGEGT. This CDR3 is CASSYFLDRPEPYEQYF. The CDR3 DNA follows: TGTGCCAGCAGTTACTTCCTGGACAGACCCGAACCCTACGAGCAGTACTTC.

In this sample, this clonotype turned up a few times. The chain joins TRBV12-3 or TRBV12-4 to TRBJ2-6; 8 nucleotides match TRBD1. With V trimmed by 6 bases and J by 1 base, 11 bases remained unmatched. The CDR3 has 18 amino acids. CDR3 region: CASSTPGTGASGANVLTF. The CDR3 DNA sequence: TGTGCCAGCAGCACCCCCGGGACAGGTGCTTCTGGGGCCAACGTCCTGACTTTC.

This clonotype was counted ten times or more. This rearrangement joins TRBV12-3 or TRBV12-4 to TRBJ1-5, with 7 bases matching TRBD1. Trimming took 5 bases from V and 6 from J; bases not matched to a gene: 7. CDR3 length: 14 amino acids. The CDR3 DNA follows: TGTGCCAGCAGTGGGGACAGCGTAAGTCAGCCCCAGCATTTT. It encodes CASSGDSVSQPQHF.

The chain couples TRBV13 to TRBJ2-7; possibly TRBD2 for D (5 bases). This CDR3 has 13 amino acids. Trimming shortened V by 5 bases and J by 2 bases, and 10 bases separated the two germline ends. Per germline, CDR1 PRHDT and CDR2 FYEKMQ (reference sequence). The CDR3 DNA follows: TGTGCCAGCAGCCACGGGATAGCCTACGAGCAGTACTTC. Its protein product is CASSHGIAYEQYF.

This clonotype was observed many times. The chain employs TRBV5-1 and TRBJ2-1; 8 nucleotides agree with TRBD1. From germline, CDR1 is SGHRS and CDR2 YFSETQ. V was clipped by 5 bases and J by 7 bases; unmatched bases: 8. CDR3 length equals 14 residues. In DNA, the CDR3 is TGCGCCAGCAGACCACGACAGGGGAATAATGAGCAGTTCTTC. Encoded protein: CASRPRQGNNEQFF.

This chain links TRBV28 with TRBJ1-1; D may be TRBD1 (5 bases). Germline CDR1 is MDHEN and CDR2 is SYDVKM. V dropped 9 bases and J dropped 0 bases, with 20 bases sitting between them. The CDR3 length is 16 residues. CDR3 coding DNA: TGTGCCAGTCCCTCCGTCGGGACGGCACTGAACACTGAAGCTTTCTTT. Its translation: CASPSVGTALNTEAFF. The whole variable domain, filled in from reference TRBV28 and TRBJ1-1, reads DVKVTQSSRYLVKRTGEKVFLECVQDMDHENMFWYRQDPGLGLRLIYFSYDVKMKEKGDIPEGYSVSREKKERFSLILESASTNQTSMYLCASPSVGTALNTEAFFGQGTRLTVV.

This clonotype was found a few times. The chain couples TRBV13 to TRBJ1-3; D might be TRBD1 (6 bases). This CDR3 region has 16 residues. Trimming took 5 bases from V and 1 from J, leaving 15 bases between them. CDR1 is PRHDT and CDR2 is FYEKMQ in the germline V gene (reference sequence). The CDR3 nucleotides are TGTGCCAGCAGCGCCCGTCTCAGGGGTTCTGGAAACACCATATATTTT. Amino acid sequence: CASSARLRGSGNTIYF.

The CDR3 coding sequence is TGTGCCAGCACCACAAACGTAGGTGTCGATACGCAGTATTTT. This gives the protein CASTTNVGVDTQYF. The chain couples TRBV6-1 to TRBJ2-3, with D unclear. Germline V gene lookup returns CDR1 MNHNS and CDR2 SASEGT. The germline V and J ends were trimmed by 7 bases and 6 bases, with 17 bases remaining between them. The CDR3 contains 14 residues.

The rearrangement joins TRBV28 to TRBJ2-7; 9 bases are a match to TRBD1. The CDR3 length is 12 residues. The ends lost 4 bases at V and 11 bases at J; junction bases unmatched: 6. CDR1 and CDR2 (germline): MDHEN, SYDVKM. The CDR3 loop reads CASSSPGQGKYF. CDR3 DNA: TGTGCCAGCAGTTCCCCCGGACAGGGGAAGTACTTC.

This clonotype occurred a few times. The gene calls are TRBV5-1 and TRBJ2-3; TRBD2 matches at 8 bases. The CDR3 sequence is 16 residues long. Germline lookup yields CDR1 SGHRS and CDR2 YFSETQ. Trimming cost V 1 base and J 0 bases; bases outside gene matches: 4. CDR3 nucleotide sequence: TGCGCCAGCAGCTTGTTTAGCGGGGCTAGCACAGATACGCAGTATTTT. Translating it yields CASSLFSGASTDTQYF.

The rearrangement links TRBV30 to TRBJ2-2; 9 nucleotides align to TRBD1. This CDR3 comprises 15 residues. The junction had 3 bases not matched to a gene; V was cut back by 3 bases and J by 1 base. CDR1 is GTSNPN and CDR2 is SVGIG in the germline V gene (reference sequence). Here the CDR3 reads CAWRPGQGNTGELFF. CDR3 DNA sequence: TGTGCCTGGAGGCCGGGACAGGGGAACACCGGGGAGCTGTTTTTT.

This clonotype was counted ten times or more. This chain connects TRBV12-3 or TRBV12-4 to TRBJ2-7; the match to TRBD2 covers 8 bases. V was pared by 2 bases and J by 8 bases, with 8 bases of the junction left unmatched. This CDR3 contains 14 residues. CDR3 DNA: TGTGCCAGCAGTTTACCCGGGGGGGCGGGACAGCAGTACTTC. Encoded protein: CASSLPGGAGQQYF.

The chain joins TRBV20-1 to TRBJ2-1; 9 nucleotides agree with TRBD2. Trimming cost V 0 bases and J 4 bases; bases outside gene matches: 7. Germline CDR1 DFQATT, CDR2 SNEGSKA (reference sequence). The CDR3 loop spans 16 amino acids. The CDR3 region is CSARDLSGRNYNEQFF. Here the CDR3 DNA reads TGCAGTGCTAGAGATCTAAGCGGGAGGAATTACAATGAGCAGTTCTTC.

Comments on this clonotype: The conserved phenylalanine or tryptophan normally closing the CDR3 is absent here, so this likely arose from a read error. The chain is built from TRBV3-1 and TRBJ2-7; D remains unclear. The germline V and J ends were trimmed by 0 bases and 3 bases, with 9 bases remaining between them. CDR3 length: 14 residues. Germline CDR1 is LGHDT and CDR2 is YNNKEL (reference sequence). The DNA of the CDR3 is TGTGCCAGCAGCCAAGATCTGCTACGCTACGAGCAGTACTCC. Translated, it gives CASSQDLLRYEQYS.

This clonotype was picked up many times. The chain recombines TRBV28 with TRBJ2-3; TRBD2 aligns across 12 bases. Germline-derived CDR1 and CDR2 are MDHEN and SYDVKM. This CDR3 is 17 amino acids long. Trimming removed 7 bases from V and 3 bases from J; junction bases left unmatched: 11. The DNA of the CDR3 is TGTGCCAGCACCCCCCCCGGACTAGCGGGACAGACAGATACGCAGTATTTT. Its protein is CASTPPGLAGQTDTQYF.

This clonotype was counted ten times or more. The chain carries TRBV28 and TRBJ1-1; D is possibly TRBD1 (6 bases). From germline, CDR1 is MDHEN and CDR2 SYDVKM. Trimming pared 5 bases from V and 4 bases from J, leaving 17 bases between. The CDR3 runs 15 residues. DNA of the CDR3: TGTGCCAGCAGTATCGGCGAGGGGGTGAGCACTGAAGCTTTCTTT. Amino acid sequence: CASSIGEGVSTEAFF.

This clonotype came up a few times. The genes are TRBV19 and TRBJ2-1, with 8 nucleotides matching TRBD1. The CDR3 contains 17 residues. The V gene end was trimmed by 5 bases and the J gene end by 0 bases; junction bases not matched to a gene: 9. Germline CDR1 LNHDA, CDR2 SQIVND (reference sequence). The chain's CDR3 is CASSPRAGTGSYNEQFF. CDR3 DNA sequence: TGTGCCAGTAGTCCCCGAGCCGGGACAGGCTCCTACAATGAGCAGTTCTTC.

The chain uses TRBV4-1 and TRBJ2-7; 13 nucleotides match TRBD2. Trimming at V came to 2 bases and at J to 4 bases, leaving 8 bases not matched to a gene. The CDR3 is 17 residues long. The germline gives CDR1 MGHRA, CDR2 YSYEKL. The CDR3 region has the DNA TGCGCCAGCAGCCAATCCTGGACTAGCGGGAGTGGGTACGAGCAGTACTTC. Translated: CASSQSWTSGSGYEQYF.

The rearrangement links TRBV19 to TRBJ1-1; possible D gene TRBD1, 6 bases. V was trimmed by 4 bases and J by 1 base, leaving 19 bases between them. The CDR3 sequence is 17 residues long. Per germline, CDR1 LNHDA and CDR2 SQIVND (reference sequence). For the CDR3, the DNA is TGTGCCAGTAGTACCCACAGGGCTGGGGCTGGGAACACTGAAGCTTTCTTT. Its translation: CASSTHRAGAGNTEAFF.

At least ten counts were recorded for this clonotype. With a far larger clone one base away, a read error is the likely cause. The genes are TRBV7-9 and TRBJ2-7; 11 bases map to TRBD2. CDR3 length: 18 amino acids. V was clipped by 2 bases and J by 7 bases; unmatched bases: 16. Germline lookup yields CDR1 SEHNR and CDR2 FQNEAQ (reference sequence). The chain's CDR3 is CASSLTSRPSGRPNEQYF. The CDR3 DNA sequence: TGTGCCAGCAGCTTAACCTCCCGGCCTAGCGGGAGGCCGAATGAGCAGTACTTC.

This clonotype was detected many times. The chain employs TRBV2 and TRBJ2-1; 8 nucleotides agree with TRBD2. The germline gives CDR1 SNHLY, CDR2 FYNNEI. The CDR3 sequence is 21 residues long. After removal of 1 base from V and 4 bases from J, the junction contained 21 bases not matched to a gene. The chain's CDR3 is CASSEDRVRHSGTRLYNEQFF. CDR3 nucleotide sequence: TGTGCCAGCAGTGAAGATAGGGTCAGGCACTCCGGGACTAGACTATACAATGAGCAGTTCTTC. Full variable domain (remainder filled in from reference TRBV2 and TRBJ2-1): EPEVTQTPSHQVTQMGQEVILRCVPISNHLYFYWYRQILGQKVEFLVSFYNNEISEKSEIFDDQFSVERPDGSNFTLKIRSTKLEDSAMYFCASSEDRVRHSGTRLYNEQFFGPGTRLTVL.

Ten or more counts support this clonotype. V gene TRBV7-9 combines with J gene TRBJ2-1, with D possibly TRBD1 on 5 matching bases. Looked up from germline, CDR1 is SEHNR and CDR2 is FQNEAQ (reference sequence). This CDR3 comprises 14 residues. Trimming took off 3 bases at V and 5 bases at J, with 11 bases between the two ends. The DNA of the CDR3 is TGTGCCAGCAGCTTTACCGAGACAGACAATGAGCAGTTCTTC. The encoded protein is CASSFTETDNEQFF.

This clonotype occurred many times. Here the CDR3 reads CASSTGTGSSYEQYF. CDR3 DNA sequence: TGTGCCAGCAGTACCGGGACAGGGAGTTCGTACGAGCAGTACTTC. The chain has TRBV28 and TRBJ2-7, with 9 bases identical to TRBD1. The V gene's germline CDR1 is MDHEN and CDR2 SYDVKM. With 5 bases clipped from V and 4 bases from J, the junction kept 9 bases outside the gene matches. The length of the CDR3 is 15 residues.

This clonotype was detected ten times or more. The chain uses TRBV2 and TRBJ2-7; TRBD2 is a possible D gene (5 bases). This CDR3 is built from 14 residues. Looked up from germline, CDR1 is SNHLY and CDR2 is FYNNEI. V dropped 7 bases and J dropped 0 bases, with 13 bases sitting between them. This CDR3 is CASNEQGSSYEQYF. The DNA for the CDR3 is TGTGCCAGCAACGAACAAGGGAGCTCCTACGAGCAGTACTTC.

This clonotype appeared many times. The J gene is TRBJ2-2, the V gene TRBV2; 11 bases are a match to TRBD2. The CDR3 totals 18 residues. The germline V gene encodes CDR1 SNHLY and CDR2 FYNNEI. The trim removed 4 bases at V and 0 bases at J, leaving 7 bases unmatched. CDR3 bases: TGTGCCAGCAGTGTTCTTTTAGCGGGAGGGACGAACACCGGGGAGCTGTTTTTT. Its protein is CASSVLLAGGTNTGELFF.

In its sample, this clonotype was seen many times. This chain joins TRBV28 and TRBJ2-1, with 7 bases that match TRBD2. From germline, CDR1 is MDHEN and CDR2 SYDVKM. The trim removed 3 bases at V and 15 bases at J, leaving 11 bases unmatched. CDR3 length: 13 amino acids. CDR3 amino acids: CASSFQAGGVPFF. The CDR3 bases are TGTGCCAGCAGTTTTCAAGCTGGGGGGGTTCCGTTCTTC.